This entry is about one T cell receptor (beta chain). It lacks a known antigen. No quality values exist for individual bases; no much larger clone is one base distant. The germline V gene (reference sequence) sets CDR1 to SEHNR and CDR2 to FQNEAQ. The CDR3 has 11 amino acids, counting the end cysteine and phenylalanine. Only the CDR3 DNA stays, 33 bases, in frame from base 1. The germline ends are 7 bases apart after V is trimmed by 5 bases and J by 6 bases. TCR cDNA was synthesized by 5'RACE template switching, through which a universal primer site and unique molecular identifiers were introduced. cDNA synthesis was primed from both the TCR alpha and TCR beta constant segments. Library amplification used two PCR steps, and the second PCR step added sample barcodes and sequencing adapters. Sequencing of libraries was done on Illumina HiSeq 2500 (2x100 bp) or NovaSeq (2x150 bp). The published analysis was carried out like this. MIGEC handled demultiplexing of reads and collapsing into UMI consensus sequences, while MiXCR performed V(D)J alignment. Using edgeR on replicate PBMC samples, clonotypes were called vaccine-responding if FDR was below 0.01 and the log2 fold change was above 5 up to day 15. Bulk clonotypes were assigned CD4 or CD8 identity according to which sequenced CD4 or CD8 repertoire held them at higher abundance. TCRdb reprocessed the public reads (quality trimming at Q25 with fastp, clone calling with MiXCR) and kept in-frame beta chains. Each CDR3 protein appears once, grouped with its most common genes and DNA. The V and J calls come from TCRdb's annotation, not from the publication. Counted in this sample were hundreds of thousands of distinct CDR3 sequences; 10% to 15% of them appeared once. The ten largest clones represent 14% to 15% of the sample.

These data are taken from a study of T cells after yellow fever vaccination (dated by TCRdb to about 2019). In the study overall: The SMART-Seq v4 Ultra Low Input RNA kit was used to prepare libraries from fractions with low cell numbers. To follow T-cell clones before and after both primary and booster YFV17D yellow fever vaccination, bulk TCR alpha and beta repertoires underwent longitudinal sequencing. Two healthy male donors made up the cohort, one aged 18 to 30 years and the other aged 30 to 40 years. Blood was collected at multiple timepoints before and after primary and secondary immunization, and bulk PBMC replicates and cell subsets were isolated. The study at large found these results: The secondary T-cell response was found to be weaker but faster than the primary response, with a peak reached on day 5 rather than on day 15. Because the study included only two donors, the extent to which the findings can be generalized is limited. Computational filtering was needed because FACS-sorted repertoires could contain abundant contaminating clonotypes from the bulk population. Most clones expanded after primary vaccination (around 96% of CD4 and over 80% of CD8) were re-detected after the booster, suggesting that broad memory maintenance occurred. A small share of clonotypes occurred in both CD4 and CD8 compartments, likely arising from convergent recombination.

In the paper's terms, the treatment or condition label means: live attenuated yellow fever vaccine strain. At each blood-draw timepoint, two biological replicates of bulk PBMCs were obtained. A standard Ficoll-Paque protocol was used to isolate PBMCs from peripheral blood. TriZol was used to extract RNA from bulk PBMCs, from CD4 and CD8 fractions, and from dextramer-positive and dextramer-negative fractions. This chain joins TRBV7-9 to TRBJ1-2, with no D gene named confidently. This sequence originates from a man younger than 40 who received the YFV17D yellow fever vaccine. The sample in question was PBMCs, obtained on the day of the yellow fever booster vaccination. Read as DNA, the sequence is TGTGCCAGCAGCCTAGGAAATGGCTACACCTTC. Translation gives CASSLGNGYTF.